Following are 8 T cell receptor beta chains from one sample sequenced in a study of human versus mouse CDR3 diversity and MHC coevolution. Assay used: immunoSEQ multiplex PCR; TCRdb lists only in-frame clones, some missing. The table shows 50,000 to 65,000 clones, with roughly 93% occurring only once. Material: naive CD4+ T cells from blood. Regarding subset: CD45RO-negative CD62L-positive naive CD4 T cells. These receptors came from a person aged 55 to 69 in good health.

This chain uses TRBV27 with TRBJ2-1; 7 bases line up with TRBD2. Germline lookup yields CDR1 MNHEY and CDR2 SMNVEV (reference sequence). With 0 bases clipped from V and 4 bases from J, the junction kept 6 bases outside the gene matches. The CDR3 consists of 16 residues. The CDR3, as DNA: TGTGCCAGCAGTTTATCGTCGCTAGCGGAGTACAATGAGCAGTTCTTC. Amino acid sequence: CASSLSSLAEYNEQFF.

This chain links TRBV11-2 with TRBJ2-3, with D tentatively TRBD1 (6 bases). The CDR3 sequence is 17 residues long. Trimming shortened V by 4 bases and J by 2 bases, and 19 bases separated the two germline ends. Germline assignment: CDR1 SGHAT and CDR2 FQNNGV. The CDR3 bases are TGTGCCAGCAGCTCAGGACAGACAGGATTTAACACAGATACGCAGTATTTT. Protein product: CASSSGQTGFNTDTQYF.

The chain links TRBV10-3 to TRBJ1-1, with TRBD1 matching 8 bases. V was pared by 4 bases and J by 11 bases, with 12 bases of the junction left unmatched. The CDR3 covers 14 residues. Germline lookup yields CDR1 ENHRY and CDR2 SYGVKD. CDR3 nucleotide sequence: TGTGCCATCAGTGGGTCAGGGGGCGATTTCGGGGCTTTCTTT. It is translated as CAISGSGGDFGAFF.

The chain combines TRBV6-1 with TRBJ1-5; TRBD1 aligns across 7 bases. The CDR3 consists of 11 residues. The germline V gene has CDR1 MNHNS and CDR2 SASEGT. The V and J ends lost 8 bases and 11 bases, in that order; junction bases with no gene match: 6. CDR3 protein: CASGAGTAQHF. In DNA form, the CDR3 reads TGTGCCAGCGGAGCTGGGACAGCCCAGCATTTT.

The chain uses TRBV14 and TRBJ1-6, with TRBD1 as a possible D gene (6 bases). V lost 4 bases to trimming and J lost 4 bases, with 11 bases between them. Germline V gene data show CDR1 as SGHDN and CDR2 as FVKESK. CDR3 length: 15 amino acids. CDR3 in amino acids: CASSRGGNYNSPLHF. In DNA, the CDR3 is TGTGCCAGCAGCCGAGGGGGAAATTATAATTCACCCCTCCACTTT. Using reference TRBV14 and TRBJ1-6 for the parts outside the CDR3, the full variable domain is EAGVTQFPSHSVIEKGQTVTLRCDPISGHDNLYWYRRVMGKEIKFLLHFVKESKQDESGMPNNRFLAERTGGTYSTLKVQPAELEDSGVYFCASSRGGNYNSPLHFGNGTRLTVT.

V is TRBV6-1 and J is TRBJ2-1; TRBD2 matches 10 bases. The CDR3 is made up of 11 amino acids. Germline loops: CDR1 MNHNS, CDR2 SASEGT. Trimming cost V 4 bases and J 15 bases; bases outside gene matches: 3. CDR3 in amino acids: CASSALAGLFF. CDR3 nucleotide sequence: TGTGCCAGCAGTGCACTAGCGGGATTGTTCTTC.

V and J are TRBV11-3 and TRBJ2-7, with 11 bases that match TRBD2. CDR1 and CDR2 from the germline V gene are SGHNT and YENEEA. The CDR3 has 18 residues. With V trimmed by 5 bases and J by 6 bases, 18 bases remained unmatched. For the CDR3, the DNA is TGTGCCAGCAGCCTTATGACTAGCGGGGCCGGTATGGACTTCGAGCAGTACTTC. Its protein product is CASSLMTSGAGMDFEQYF.

V is TRBV7-9 and J is TRBJ2-5; 9 positions match TRBD1. CDR3 length: 14 residues. V was pared by 1 base and J by 5 bases, with 2 bases of the junction left unmatched. Germline V gene lookup returns CDR1 SEHNR and CDR2 FQNEAQ (reference sequence). Written as DNA, the CDR3 is TGTGCCAGCAGCTTAGTTACAGGGGGCGAGACCCAGTACTTC. Amino acids: CASSLVTGGETQYF.